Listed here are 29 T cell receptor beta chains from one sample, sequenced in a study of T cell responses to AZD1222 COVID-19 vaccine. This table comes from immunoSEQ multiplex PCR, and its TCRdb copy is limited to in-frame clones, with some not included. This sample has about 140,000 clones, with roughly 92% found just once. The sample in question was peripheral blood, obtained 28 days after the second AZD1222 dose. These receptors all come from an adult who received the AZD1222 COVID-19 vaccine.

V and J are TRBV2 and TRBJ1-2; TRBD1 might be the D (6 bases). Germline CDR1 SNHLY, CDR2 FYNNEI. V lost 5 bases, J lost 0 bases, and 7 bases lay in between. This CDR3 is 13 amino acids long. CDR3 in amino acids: CASSRTANYGYTF. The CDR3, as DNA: TGTGCCAGCAGTCGGACAGCTAACTATGGCTACACCTTC.

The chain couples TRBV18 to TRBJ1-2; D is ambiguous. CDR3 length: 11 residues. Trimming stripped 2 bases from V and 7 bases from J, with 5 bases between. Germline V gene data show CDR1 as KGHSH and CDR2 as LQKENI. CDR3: CASSPDSGYTF. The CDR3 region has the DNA TGTGCCAGCTCACCAGATAGTGGCTACACCTTC.

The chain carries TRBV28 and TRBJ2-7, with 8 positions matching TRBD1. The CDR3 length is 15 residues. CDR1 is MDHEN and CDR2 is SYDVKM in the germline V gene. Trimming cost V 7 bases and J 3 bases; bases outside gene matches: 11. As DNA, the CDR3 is TGTGCCAGCACCATGGGGCAGGGGGCCTACTACGAGCAGTACTTC. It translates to CASTMGQGAYYEQYF.

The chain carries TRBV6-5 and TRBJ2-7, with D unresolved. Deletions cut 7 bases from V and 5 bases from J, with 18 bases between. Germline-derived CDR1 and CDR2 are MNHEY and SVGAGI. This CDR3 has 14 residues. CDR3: CASTLSLATHEQYF. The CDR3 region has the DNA TGTGCCAGCACCCTGAGTCTGGCAACCCACGAGCAGTACTTC.

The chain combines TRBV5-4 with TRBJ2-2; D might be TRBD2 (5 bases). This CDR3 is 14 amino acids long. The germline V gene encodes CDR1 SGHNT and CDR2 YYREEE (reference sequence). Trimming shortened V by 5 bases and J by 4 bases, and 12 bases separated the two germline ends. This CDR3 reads CASSFDYTTGELFF. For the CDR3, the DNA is TGTGCCAGCAGTTTCGACTACACCACCGGGGAGCTGTTTTTT.

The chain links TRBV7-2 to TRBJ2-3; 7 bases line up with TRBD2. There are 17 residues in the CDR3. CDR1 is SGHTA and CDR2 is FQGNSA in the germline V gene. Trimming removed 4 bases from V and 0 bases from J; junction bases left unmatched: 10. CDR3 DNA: TGTGCCAGCAGCTCAAAAAGAGCGGGGTATAGCACAGATACGCAGTATTTT. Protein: CASSSKRAGYSTDTQYF.

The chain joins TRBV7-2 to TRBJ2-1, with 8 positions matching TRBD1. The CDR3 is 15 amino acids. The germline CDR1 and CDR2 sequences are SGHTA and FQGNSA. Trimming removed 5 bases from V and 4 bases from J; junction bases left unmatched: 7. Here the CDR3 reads CASSNPGQAYNEQFF. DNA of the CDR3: TGTGCCAGCAGCAACCCGGGACAGGCGTACAATGAGCAGTTCTTC.

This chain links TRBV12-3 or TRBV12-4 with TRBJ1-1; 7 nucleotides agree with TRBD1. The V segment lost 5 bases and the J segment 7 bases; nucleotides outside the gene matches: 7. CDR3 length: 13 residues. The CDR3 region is CASSKTDRHEAFF. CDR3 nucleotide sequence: TGTGCCAGCAGTAAGACGGACAGGCATGAAGCTTTCTTT.

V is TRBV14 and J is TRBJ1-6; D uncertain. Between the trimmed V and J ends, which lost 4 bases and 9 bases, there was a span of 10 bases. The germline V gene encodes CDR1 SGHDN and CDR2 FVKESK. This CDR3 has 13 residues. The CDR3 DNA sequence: TGTGCCAGCAGCCCTAGAACCGCTTCACCCCTCCACTTT. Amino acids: CASSPRTASPLHF.

The CDR3 coding sequence is TGTGCCAGCAGTTACTCTGACACGGCGGGTGGCGGGGAGCTGTTTTTT. Its translation: CASSYSDTAGGGELFF. This rearrangement joins TRBV6-2 or TRBV6-3 to TRBJ2-2; tentative D call: TRBD2 (5 bases). Trimming stripped 0 bases from V and 7 bases from J, with 15 bases between. CDR1 is MNHEY and CDR2 is SVGEGT in the germline V gene. The CDR3 totals 16 residues.

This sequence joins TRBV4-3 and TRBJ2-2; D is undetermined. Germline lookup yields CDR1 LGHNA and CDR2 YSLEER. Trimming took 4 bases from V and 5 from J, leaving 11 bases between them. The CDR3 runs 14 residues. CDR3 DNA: TGCGCCAGCAGCCTGGGCCGAGGAACCGGGGAGCTGTTTTTT. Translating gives CASSLGRGTGELFF.

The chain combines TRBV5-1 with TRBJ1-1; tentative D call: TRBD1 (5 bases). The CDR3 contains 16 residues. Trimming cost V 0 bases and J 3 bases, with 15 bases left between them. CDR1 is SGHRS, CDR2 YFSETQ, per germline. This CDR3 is CASSLEYLGEDTEAFF. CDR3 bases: TGCGCCAGCAGCTTGGAGTATTTGGGGGAAGACACTGAAGCTTTCTTT.

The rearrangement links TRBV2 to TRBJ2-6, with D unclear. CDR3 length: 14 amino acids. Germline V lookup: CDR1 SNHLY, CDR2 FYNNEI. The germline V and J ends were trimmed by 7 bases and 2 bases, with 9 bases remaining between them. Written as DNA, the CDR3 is TGTGCCAGCACCTTGGAGACTGGGGCCAACGTCCTGACTTTC. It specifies CASTLETGANVLTF.

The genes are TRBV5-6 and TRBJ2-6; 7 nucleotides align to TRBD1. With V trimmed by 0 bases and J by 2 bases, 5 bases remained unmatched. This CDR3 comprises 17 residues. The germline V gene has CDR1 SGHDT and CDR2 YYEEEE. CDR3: CASSLVPGTAGANVLTF. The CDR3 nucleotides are TGTGCCAGCAGCTTGGTTCCCGGGACAGCTGGGGCCAACGTCCTGACTTTC.

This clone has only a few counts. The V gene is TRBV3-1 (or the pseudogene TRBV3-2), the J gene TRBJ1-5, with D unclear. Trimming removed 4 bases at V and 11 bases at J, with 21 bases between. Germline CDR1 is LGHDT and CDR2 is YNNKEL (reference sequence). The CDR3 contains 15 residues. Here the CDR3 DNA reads TGTGCCAGCAGCCCGCCCGACACAAAGCAGAGGACCCAGCATTTT. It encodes CASSPPDTKQRTQHF.

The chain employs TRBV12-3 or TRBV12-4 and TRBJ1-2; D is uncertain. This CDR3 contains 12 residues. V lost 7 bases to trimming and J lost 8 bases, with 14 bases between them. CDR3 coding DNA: TGTGCCAGCACTCGCAGAGATCAGGGCTACACCTTC. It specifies CASTRRDQGYTF.

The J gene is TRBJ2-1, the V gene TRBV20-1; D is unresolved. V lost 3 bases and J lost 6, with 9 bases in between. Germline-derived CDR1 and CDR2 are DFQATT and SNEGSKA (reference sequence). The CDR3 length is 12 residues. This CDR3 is CSASFFLNEQFF. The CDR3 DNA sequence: TGCAGTGCTAGTTTTTTTCTCAATGAGCAGTTCTTC.

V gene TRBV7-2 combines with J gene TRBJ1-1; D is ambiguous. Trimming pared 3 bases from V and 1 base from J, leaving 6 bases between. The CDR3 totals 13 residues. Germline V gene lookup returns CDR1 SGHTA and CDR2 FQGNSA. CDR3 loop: CASSFNRNTEAFF. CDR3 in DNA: TGTGCCAGCAGCTTCAACAGGAACACTGAAGCTTTCTTT.

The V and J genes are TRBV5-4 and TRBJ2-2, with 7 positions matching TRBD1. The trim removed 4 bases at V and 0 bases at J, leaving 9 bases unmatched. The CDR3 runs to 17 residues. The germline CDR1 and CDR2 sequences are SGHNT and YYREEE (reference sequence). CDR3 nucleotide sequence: TGTGCCAGCAGCCCGCCGGGACAGCGCGCGAACACCGGGGAGCTGTTTTTT. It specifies CASSPPGQRANTGELFF.

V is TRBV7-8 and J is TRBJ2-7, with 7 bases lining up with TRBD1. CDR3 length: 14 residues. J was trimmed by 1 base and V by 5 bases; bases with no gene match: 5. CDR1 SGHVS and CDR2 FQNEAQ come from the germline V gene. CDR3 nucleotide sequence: TGTGCCAGCAGCGACAGGGACAGTTCCTACGAGCAGTACTTC. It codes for CASSDRDSSYEQYF.

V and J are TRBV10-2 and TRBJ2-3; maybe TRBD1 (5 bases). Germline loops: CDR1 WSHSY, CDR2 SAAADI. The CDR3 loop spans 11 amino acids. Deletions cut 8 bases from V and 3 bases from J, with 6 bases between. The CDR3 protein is CASQGTDTQYF. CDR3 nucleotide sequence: TGCGCCAGCCAGGGTACAGATACGCAGTATTTT.

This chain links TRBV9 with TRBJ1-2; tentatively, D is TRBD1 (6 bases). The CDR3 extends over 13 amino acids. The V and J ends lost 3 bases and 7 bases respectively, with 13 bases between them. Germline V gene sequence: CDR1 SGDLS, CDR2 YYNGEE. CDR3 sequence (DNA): TGTGCCAGCAGCGCCCTAGGGGGGTCTGGCTACACCTTC. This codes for CASSALGGSGYTF.

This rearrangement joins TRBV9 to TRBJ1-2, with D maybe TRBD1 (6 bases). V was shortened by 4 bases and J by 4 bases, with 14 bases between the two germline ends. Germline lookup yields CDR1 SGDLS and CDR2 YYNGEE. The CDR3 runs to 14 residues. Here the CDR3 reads CASSLGGGAYGYTF. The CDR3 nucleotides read TGTGCCAGCAGCTTAGGAGGGGGAGCCTATGGCTACACCTTC.

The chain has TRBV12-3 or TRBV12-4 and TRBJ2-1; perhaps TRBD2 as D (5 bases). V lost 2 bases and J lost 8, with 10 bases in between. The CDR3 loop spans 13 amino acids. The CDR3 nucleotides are TGTGCCAGCAGTTTATCCGGGGTCCATGAGCAGTTCTTC. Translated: CASSLSGVHEQFF.

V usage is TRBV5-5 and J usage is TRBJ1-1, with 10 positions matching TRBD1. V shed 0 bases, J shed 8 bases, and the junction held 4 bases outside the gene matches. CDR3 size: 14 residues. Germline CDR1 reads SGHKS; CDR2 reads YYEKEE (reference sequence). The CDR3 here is CASSLGTGGREAFF. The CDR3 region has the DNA TGTGCCAGCAGCTTGGGGACAGGGGGGAGAGAAGCTTTCTTT.

For the CDR3, the DNA is TGTGCCAGCAGCTTGGCGGGCAGGGGAGCTGAAGCTTTCTTT. Protein: CASSLAGRGAEAFF. V gene TRBV5-6 combines with J gene TRBJ1-1; the D gene is possibly TRBD1 (6 bases). Germline lookup yields CDR1 SGHDT and CDR2 YYEEEE. This CDR3 has 14 residues. The V gene lost 0 bases and the J gene lost 6 bases, with 12 bases spanning the gap.

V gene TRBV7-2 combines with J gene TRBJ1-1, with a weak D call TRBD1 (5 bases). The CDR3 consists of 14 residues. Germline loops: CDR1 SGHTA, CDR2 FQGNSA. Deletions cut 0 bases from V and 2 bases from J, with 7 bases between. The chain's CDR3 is CASSLAQGNTEAFF. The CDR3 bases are TGTGCCAGCAGCTTAGCGCAGGGAAACACTGAAGCTTTCTTT.

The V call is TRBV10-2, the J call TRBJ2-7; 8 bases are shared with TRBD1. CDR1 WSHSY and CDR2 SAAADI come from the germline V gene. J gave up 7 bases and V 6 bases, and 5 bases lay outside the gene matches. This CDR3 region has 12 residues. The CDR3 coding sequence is TGCGCCAGCAGCCAGGGGGCGTGGGAGCAGTACTTC. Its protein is CASSQGAWEQYF.

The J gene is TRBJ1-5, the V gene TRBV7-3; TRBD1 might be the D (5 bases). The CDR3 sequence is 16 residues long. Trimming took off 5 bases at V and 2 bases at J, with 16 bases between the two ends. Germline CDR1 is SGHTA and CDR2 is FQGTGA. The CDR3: CASSLPPGQGNQPQHF. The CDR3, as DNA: TGTGCCAGCAGCCTCCCCCCAGGGCAGGGCAATCAGCCCCAGCATTTT.